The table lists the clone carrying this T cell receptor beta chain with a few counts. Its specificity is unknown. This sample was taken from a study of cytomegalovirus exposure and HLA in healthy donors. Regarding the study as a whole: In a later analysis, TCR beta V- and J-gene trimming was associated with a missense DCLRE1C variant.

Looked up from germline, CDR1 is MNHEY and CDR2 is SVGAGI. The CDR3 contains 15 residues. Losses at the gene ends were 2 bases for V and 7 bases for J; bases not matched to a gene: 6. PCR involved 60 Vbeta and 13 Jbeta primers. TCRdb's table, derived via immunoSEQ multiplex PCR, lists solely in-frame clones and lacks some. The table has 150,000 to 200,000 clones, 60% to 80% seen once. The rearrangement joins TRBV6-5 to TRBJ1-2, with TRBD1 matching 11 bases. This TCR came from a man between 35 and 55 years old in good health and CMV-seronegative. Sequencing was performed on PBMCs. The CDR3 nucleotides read TGTGCCAGCAGTTACGAGGGACAGGGGGTCTCTGGCTACACCTTC. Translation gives CASSYEGQGVSGYTF.